This T cell receptor (beta chain) was captured by sequencing in a study of T cell responses to AZD1222 COVID-19 vaccine. Notes on the study in general: It was only a handful of AZD1222 recipients who were seropositive at baseline.

Only in-frame clones appear in the TCRdb table, and some are missing; sequencing was by immunoSEQ multiplex PCR. The sample shows around 150,000 clones, roughly 94% of them seen only once. To note about this clone: As yet, its antigen is unknown.

This clonotype originated in an adult who received the AZD1222 COVID-19 vaccine. The source was peripheral blood, collected 28 days after the second AZD1222 dose.

The CDR3 reads CASSLGTGHNTEAFF. CDR3 bases: TGCGCCAGCAGCTTGGGGACAGGACATAACACTGAAGCTTTCTTT. The chain uses TRBV5-1 and TRBJ1-1; TRBD1 matches 7 bases. The CDR3 is 15 amino acids. The V segment lost 0 bases and the J segment 2 bases; nucleotides outside the gene matches: 4. The V gene's germline CDR1 is SGHRS and CDR2 YFSETQ.